This T cell receptor (beta chain) originates from a study of CD8 T cells in Susac syndrome. The multiple sclerosis control group consisted of treatment-naive patients whose relapsing-remitting disease, which was either stable or active, fulfilled revised McDonald criteria. RNA, at about 0.45 to 1 ug, was reverse transcribed with random hexamers. Across 54 Vbeta and 13 Jbeta, TCR beta CDR3 was amplified with immunoSEQ multiplex PCR. From the immunoSEQ multiplex PCR reads, TCRdb called clonotypes with MiXCR, one entry per CDR3 protein. The sample lists a few hundred thousand distinct CDR3 sequences, more than 80% occurring once. The table lists this clonotype with a few counts. This CDR3 comprises 12 residues. With 4 bases removed from V and 5 bases from J, the gap between germline ends came to 8 bases. Germline V gene data show CDR1 as SGHDT and CDR2 as YYEEEE.

This chain joins TRBV5-6 and TRBJ2-3, with D tentatively TRBD2 (6 bases). The clonotype comes from a human donor with multiple sclerosis. The sample was CD8+ T cells from PBMCs. The CDR3 DNA sequence: TGTGCCAGCAGCATGGGGGGAGATACGCAGTATTTT. The encoded protein is CASSMGGDTQYF.